This TCR beta chain emerged from a study of PD-L1 blockade in urothelial cancer. Study-wide context: Bladder-origin urothelial cancer in males covered twenty-five of 29 patients.

From germline, CDR1 is ENHRY and CDR2 SYGVKD. V shed 4 bases and J shed 8 bases, with 14 bases lying between them. The length of the CDR3 is 13 residues. The templates were synthetic TCR analogs, and they were spiked into each PCR. Here immunoSEQ multiplex PCR was the method, and the copy in TCRdb shows in-frame clones only, minus some. The sample lists approximately 38,000 clones, about 89% occurring once. The diagnosis in patients was locally advanced or metastatic urothelial carcinoma. There were between 1 and 8 samples from each patient, taken pretreatment and on-treatment. The rearrangement uses TRBV10-3 and TRBJ1-1; D perhaps matches TRBD1 (6 bases). This TCR came from a man aged 55-75 years with urothelial cancer. The specimen comprised PBMCs, sampled around atezolizumab (anti-PD-L1) treatment. DNA for the CDR3: TGTGCCATCAGTGTCGAAAGGACAGCCGAAGCTTTCTTT. It yields the protein CAISVERTAEAFF.